The TCR beta chain under discussion was sequenced for a study of blood T cell repertoires in COVID-19. On the study more broadly: Collection of acute and convalescent COVID-19 samples took place in the United States, Italy and Spain. T cells, B-cell-depleted T cells, or PBMCs provided the cDNA or gDNA that served as material.

Germline CDR1 MGHRA, CDR2 YSYEKL. J was trimmed by 0 bases and V by 4 bases; bases with no gene match: 1. The CDR3 runs 15 residues. Per the study methods: Researchers report that nucleated cell counts were estimated from reference gene primer amplification. Profiling relied on immunoSEQ multiplex PCR, and the TCRdb table lists in-frame clones only, not all of them. V and J calls and clone size follow that table, whereas D and trimming were derived from the DNA. The table lists 60,000 to 70,000 clones, roughly 82% of them singletons. Sequencing was performed on peripheral blood. This chain uses TRBV4-1 with TRBJ1-3; 9 nucleotides align to TRBD1. This TCR was sampled from a human donor in a cohort sampled during active COVID-19. Here the CDR3 reads CASSRDRASGNTIYF. The CDR3 DNA reads TGCGCCAGCAGCCGGGACAGGGCCTCTGGAAACACCATATATTTT.